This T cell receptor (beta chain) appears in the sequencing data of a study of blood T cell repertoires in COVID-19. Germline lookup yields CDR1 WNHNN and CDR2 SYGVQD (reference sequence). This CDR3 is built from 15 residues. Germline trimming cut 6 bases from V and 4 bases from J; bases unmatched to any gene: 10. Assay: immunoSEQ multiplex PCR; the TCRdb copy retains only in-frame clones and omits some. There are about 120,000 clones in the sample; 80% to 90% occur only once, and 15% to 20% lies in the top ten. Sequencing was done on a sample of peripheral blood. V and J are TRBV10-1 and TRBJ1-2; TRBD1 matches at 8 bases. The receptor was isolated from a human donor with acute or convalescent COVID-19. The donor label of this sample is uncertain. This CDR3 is CASRRTPTGVYGYTF. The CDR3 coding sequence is TGCGCCAGCAGACGCACTCCGACAGGGGTCTATGGCTACACCTTC.